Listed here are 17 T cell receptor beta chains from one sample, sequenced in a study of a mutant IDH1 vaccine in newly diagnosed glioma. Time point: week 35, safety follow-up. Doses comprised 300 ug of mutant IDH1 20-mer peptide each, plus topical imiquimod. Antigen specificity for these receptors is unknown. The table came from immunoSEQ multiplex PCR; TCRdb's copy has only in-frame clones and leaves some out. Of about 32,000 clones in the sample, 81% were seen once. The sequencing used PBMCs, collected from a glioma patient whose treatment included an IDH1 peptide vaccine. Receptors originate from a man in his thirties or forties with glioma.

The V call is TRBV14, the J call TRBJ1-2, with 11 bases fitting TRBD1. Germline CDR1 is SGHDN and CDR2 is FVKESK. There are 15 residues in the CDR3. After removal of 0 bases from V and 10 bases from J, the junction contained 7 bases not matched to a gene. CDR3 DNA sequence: TGTGCCAGCAGCCAAGATCGGACAGGGGGCAATGACTACACCTTC. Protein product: CASSQDRTGGNDYTF. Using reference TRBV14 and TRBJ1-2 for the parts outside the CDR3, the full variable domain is EAGVTQFPSHSVIEKGQTVTLRCDPISGHDNLYWYRRVMGKEIKFLLHFVKESKQDESGMPNNRFLAERTGGTYSTLKVQPAELEDSGVYFCASSQDRTGGNDYTFGSGTRLTVV.

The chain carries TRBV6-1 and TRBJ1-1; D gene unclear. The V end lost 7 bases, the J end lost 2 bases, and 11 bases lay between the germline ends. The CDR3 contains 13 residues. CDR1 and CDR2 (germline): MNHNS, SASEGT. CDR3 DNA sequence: TGTGCCAGCATGACACAGAGAAACACTGAAGCTTTCTTT. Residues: CASMTQRNTEAFF.

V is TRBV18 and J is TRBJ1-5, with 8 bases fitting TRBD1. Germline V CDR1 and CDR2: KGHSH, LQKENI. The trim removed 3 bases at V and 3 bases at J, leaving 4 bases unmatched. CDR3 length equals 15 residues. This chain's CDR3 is CASSPQQGDNQPQHF. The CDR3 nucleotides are TGTGCCAGCTCACCGCAACAGGGGGACAATCAGCCCCAGCATTTT.

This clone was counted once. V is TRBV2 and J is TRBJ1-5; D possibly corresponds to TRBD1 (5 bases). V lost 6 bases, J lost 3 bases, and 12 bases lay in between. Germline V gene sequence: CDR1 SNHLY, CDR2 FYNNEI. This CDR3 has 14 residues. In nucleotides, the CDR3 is TGTGCCAGCAGCGCCACAGGTTACAATCAGCCCCAGCATTTT. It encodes CASSATGYNQPQHF. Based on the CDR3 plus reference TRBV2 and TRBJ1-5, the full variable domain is EPEVTQTPSHQVTQMGQEVILRCVPISNHLYFYWYRQILGQKVEFLVSFYNNEISEKSEIFDDQFSVERPDGSNFTLKIRSTKLEDSAMYFCASSATGYNQPQHFGDGTRLSIL.

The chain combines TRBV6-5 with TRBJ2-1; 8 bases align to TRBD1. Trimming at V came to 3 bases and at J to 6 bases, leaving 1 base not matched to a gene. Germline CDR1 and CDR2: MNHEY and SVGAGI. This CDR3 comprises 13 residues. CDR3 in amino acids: CASSYGQGNEQFF. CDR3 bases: TGTGCCAGCAGTTATGGACAGGGCAATGAGCAGTTCTTC.

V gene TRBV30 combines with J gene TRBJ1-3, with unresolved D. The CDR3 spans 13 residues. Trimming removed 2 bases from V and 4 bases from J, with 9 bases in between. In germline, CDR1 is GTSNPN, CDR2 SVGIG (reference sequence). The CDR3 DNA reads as TGTGCCTGGAGTCCCGGCGGCGGAAACACCATATATTTT. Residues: CAWSPGGGNTIYF.

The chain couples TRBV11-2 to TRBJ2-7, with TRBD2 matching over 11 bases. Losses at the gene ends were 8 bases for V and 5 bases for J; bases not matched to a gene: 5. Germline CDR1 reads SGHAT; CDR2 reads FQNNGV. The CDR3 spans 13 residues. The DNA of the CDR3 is TGTGCCAGCCGAGTAGCGGGAGGGAACGAGCAGTACTTC. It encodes CASRVAGGNEQYF.

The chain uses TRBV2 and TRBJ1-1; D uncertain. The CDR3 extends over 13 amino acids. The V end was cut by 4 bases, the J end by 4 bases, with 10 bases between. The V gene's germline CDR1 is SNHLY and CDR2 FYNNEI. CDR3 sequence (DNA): TGTGCCAGCAGTGCACTTGGTGGCACTGAAGCTTTCTTT. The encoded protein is CASSALGGTEAFF.

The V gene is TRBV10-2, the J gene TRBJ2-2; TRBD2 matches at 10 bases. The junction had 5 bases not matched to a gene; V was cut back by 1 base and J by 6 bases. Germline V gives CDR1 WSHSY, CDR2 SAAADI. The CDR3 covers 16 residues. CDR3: CASSEWLAGVAGELFF. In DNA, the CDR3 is TGCGCCAGCAGTGAGTGGCTAGCGGGAGTTGCCGGGGAGCTGTTTTTT.

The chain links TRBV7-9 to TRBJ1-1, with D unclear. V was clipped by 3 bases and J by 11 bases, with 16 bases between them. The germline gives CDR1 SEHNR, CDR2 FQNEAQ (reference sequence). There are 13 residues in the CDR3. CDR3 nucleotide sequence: TGTGCCAGCAGCTTCAAGGACTCCCCGCGGGCTTTCTTT. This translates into CASSFKDSPRAFF.

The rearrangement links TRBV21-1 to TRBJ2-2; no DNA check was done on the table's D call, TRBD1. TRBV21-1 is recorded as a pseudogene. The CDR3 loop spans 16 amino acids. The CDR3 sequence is CASSSLTVANTGELFF. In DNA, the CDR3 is TGTGCCAGCAGCAGCTTGACAGTCGCCAACACCGGGGAGCTGTTTTTT.

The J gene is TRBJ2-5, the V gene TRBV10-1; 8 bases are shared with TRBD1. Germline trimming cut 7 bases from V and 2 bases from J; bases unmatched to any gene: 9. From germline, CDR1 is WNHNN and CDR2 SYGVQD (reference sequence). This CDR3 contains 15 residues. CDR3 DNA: TGCGCCAGCACATCGTCCCGGGACAGGCAAGAGACCCAGTACTTC. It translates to CASTSSRDRQETQYF.

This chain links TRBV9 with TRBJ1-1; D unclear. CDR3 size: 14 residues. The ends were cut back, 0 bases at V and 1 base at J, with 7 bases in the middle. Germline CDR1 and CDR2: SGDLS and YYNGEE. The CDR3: CASSVEARNTEAFF. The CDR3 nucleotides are TGTGCCAGCAGCGTAGAGGCGAGGAACACTGAAGCTTTCTTT.

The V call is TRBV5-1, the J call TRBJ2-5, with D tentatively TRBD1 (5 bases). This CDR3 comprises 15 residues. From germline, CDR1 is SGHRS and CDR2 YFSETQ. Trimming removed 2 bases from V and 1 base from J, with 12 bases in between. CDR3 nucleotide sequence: TGCGCCAGCAGCTTCGGACATGGAGTCCAAGAGACCCAGTACTTC. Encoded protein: CASSFGHGVQETQYF.

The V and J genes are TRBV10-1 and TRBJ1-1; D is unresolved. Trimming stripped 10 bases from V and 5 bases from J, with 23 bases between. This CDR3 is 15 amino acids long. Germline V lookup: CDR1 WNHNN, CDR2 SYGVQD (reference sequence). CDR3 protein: CAIADPDHEGTEAFF. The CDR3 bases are TGCGCCATTGCGGACCCTGACCATGAAGGAACTGAAGCTTTCTTT.

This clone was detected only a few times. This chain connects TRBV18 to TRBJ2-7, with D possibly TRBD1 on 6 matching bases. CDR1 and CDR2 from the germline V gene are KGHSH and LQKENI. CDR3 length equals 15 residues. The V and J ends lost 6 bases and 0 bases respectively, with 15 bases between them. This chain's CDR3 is CASSEDSLLSYEQYF. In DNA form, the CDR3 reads TGTGCCAGCTCGGAGGACAGCCTCCTCTCCTACGAGCAGTACTTC.

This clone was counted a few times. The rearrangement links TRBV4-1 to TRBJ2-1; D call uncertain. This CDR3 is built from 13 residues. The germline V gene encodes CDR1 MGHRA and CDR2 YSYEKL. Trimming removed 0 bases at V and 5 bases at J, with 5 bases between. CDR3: CASSQDQHNEQFF. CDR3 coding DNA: TGCGCCAGCAGCCAAGATCAACACAATGAGCAGTTCTTC.